This passage covers 18 T cell receptor beta chains from one sample sequenced in a study of blood T cell repertoires in COVID-19. The repertoire was sequenced with immunoSEQ multiplex PCR; TCRdb's copy has only in-frame clones and lacks some. The sample yields 250,000 to 350,000 clones, over 75% seen once. The sample comprised peripheral blood. The receptors were gathered from a woman in her 50s who had recovered from COVID-19.

V usage is TRBV3-1 (or the pseudogene TRBV3-2) and J usage is TRBJ2-7; 7 bases fit TRBD2. Losses at the gene ends were 5 bases for V and 7 bases for J; bases not matched to a gene: 14. Germline V CDR1 and CDR2: LGHDT, YNNKEL (reference sequence). This CDR3 is built from 15 residues. The CDR3 sequence: CASSSRPDLGGEQYF. Written as DNA, the CDR3 is TGTGCCAGCAGCTCAAGACCTGATCTCGGGGGGGAGCAGTACTTC.

This chain links TRBV19 with TRBJ2-1; TRBD2 matches at 11 bases. With 5 bases clipped from V and 9 bases from J, the junction kept 6 bases outside the gene matches. The CDR3 contains 14 residues. Per germline, CDR1 LNHDA and CDR2 SQIVND (reference sequence). This chain's CDR3 is CASSRVAGGVEQFF. The CDR3 DNA is TGTGCCAGTAGTCGGGTAGCGGGGGGGGTTGAGCAGTTCTTC.

The chain joins TRBV2 to TRBJ1-6, with D maybe TRBD1 (5 bases). V lost 4 bases and J lost 2, with 6 bases in between. The CDR3 consists of 14 residues. Germline V gene data show CDR1 as SNHLY and CDR2 as FYNNEI. Here the CDR3 DNA reads TGTGCCAGCAGTGGGGGGGCCTATAATTCACCCCTCCACTTT. Protein sequence: CASSGGAYNSPLHF.

The CDR3 protein is CASSSGTSGANVLTF. DNA for the CDR3: TGCGCCAGCAGCTCAGGAACCTCTGGGGCCAACGTCCTGACTTTC. The J gene is TRBJ2-6, the V gene TRBV5-1; D is uncertain. Germline-derived CDR1 and CDR2 are SGHRS and YFSETQ. The CDR3 spans 15 residues. V was trimmed by 3 bases and J by 0 bases, leaving 7 bases between them.

The rearrangement links TRBV7-2 to TRBJ2-3, with TRBD2 matching 9 bases. CDR1 is SGHTA and CDR2 is FQGNSA in the germline V gene. V trimming: 5 bases; J trimming: 4 bases; junction bases outside the gene matches: 4. This CDR3 has 14 residues. Here the CDR3 DNA reads TGTGCCAGCAGCCTGGGACTAGCCTCAGATACGCAGTATTTT. It yields the protein CASSLGLASDTQYF. Full variable domain (outside the CDR3, taken from reference TRBV7-2 and TRBJ2-3): GAGVSQSPSNKVTEKGKDVELRCDPISGHTALYWYRQSLGQGLEFLIYFQGNSAPDKSGLPSDRFSAERTGGSVSTLTIQRTQQEDSAVYLCASSLGLASDTQYFGPGTRLTVL.

The genes are TRBV11-2 and TRBJ2-7; D is ambiguous. Germline V lookup: CDR1 SGHAT, CDR2 FQNNGV. CDR3 size: 16 residues. With 4 bases removed from V and 3 bases from J, the gap between germline ends came to 19 bases. The CDR3 bases are TGTGCCAGCAGCTCCCATTCGAGCCGAACCTACTACGAGCAGTACTTC. It is translated as CASSSHSSRTYYEQYF.

The chain links TRBV30 to TRBJ2-6, with D perhaps matching TRBD1 (7 bases). The CDR3 has 16 residues. Germline CDR1 and CDR2: GTSNPN and SVGIG (reference sequence). V lost 3 bases and J 0 bases, leaving 12 bases between the germline ends. The CDR3 DNA reads TGTGCCTGGAGGGAGGGGGCCCTCTCTGGGGCCAACGTCCTGACTTTC. It is translated as CAWREGALSGANVLTF.

This sequence joins TRBV4-3 and TRBJ1-5, with 9 bases fitting TRBD1. The CDR3 extends over 16 amino acids. The V gene end was trimmed by 1 base and the J gene end by 4 bases; junction bases not matched to a gene: 5. Germline CDR1 LGHNA, CDR2 YSLEER. CDR3: CASSQAAGTGNQPQHF. As DNA, the CDR3 is TGCGCCAGCAGCCAAGCTGCCGGGACAGGGAATCAGCCCCAGCATTTT.

A single count supports this clone. The gene calls are TRBV5-5 and TRBJ1-3; no firm D call. The CDR3 spans 17 residues. Trimming took 2 bases from V and 1 from J, leaving 16 bases between them. The V gene's germline CDR1 is SGHKS and CDR2 YYEKEE (reference sequence). This CDR3 reads CASSLAGGAASGNTIYF. The CDR3 bases are TGTGCCAGCAGCTTAGCCGGCGGAGCCGCTTCTGGAAACACCATATATTTT.

The CDR3 coding sequence is TGTGCCAGCAGCGGGCGGAGGTCCACCGGGGAGCTGTTTTTT. As protein: CASSGRRSTGELFF. The V and J genes are TRBV7-2 and TRBJ2-2; maybe TRBD2 (5 bases). Germline V lookup: CDR1 SGHTA, CDR2 FQGNSA. The CDR3 extends over 14 amino acids. The germline V and J ends were trimmed by 5 bases and 4 bases, with 11 bases remaining between them.

The chain joins TRBV9 to TRBJ2-1, with D possibly being TRBD2 (6 bases). Per the germline V gene, CDR1 is SGDLS and CDR2 is YYNGEE. Deletions cut 3 bases from V and 5 bases from J, with 18 bases between. The CDR3 sequence is 16 residues long. CDR3 nucleotides: TGTGCCAGCAGCGGGGAGAGAGGCGGGATTGACAATGAGCAGTTCTTC. Its translation: CASSGERGGIDNEQFF. Together with reference TRBV9 and TRBJ2-1, the CDR3 gives the full variable domain: DSGVTQTPKHLITATGQRVTLRCSPRSGDLSVYWYQQSLDQGLQFLIQYYNGEERAKGNILERFSAQQFPDLHSELNLSSLELGDSALYFCASSGERGGIDNEQFFGPGTRLTVL.

J is TRBJ2-5 and V is TRBV5-6; D is possibly TRBD1 (6 bases). The CDR3 has 14 amino acids. CDR1 and CDR2 (germline): SGHDT, YYEEEE. Trimming cost V 0 bases and J 2 bases, with 8 bases left between them. CDR3 in amino acids: CASSLVGQQETQYF. CDR3 sequence (DNA): TGTGCCAGCAGCTTGGTAGGACAGCAAGAGACCCAGTACTTC.

The chain recombines TRBV9 with TRBJ2-2; no reliable D call. The CDR3 runs 13 residues. Germline V gene sequence: CDR1 SGDLS, CDR2 YYNGEE. The germline V and J ends were trimmed by 4 bases and 5 bases, with 9 bases remaining between them. In nucleotides, the CDR3 is TGTGCCAGCAGCCTAGGTCAGACCGGGGAGCTGTTTTTT. It specifies CASSLGQTGELFF.

J is TRBJ2-7 and V is TRBV10-3, with D perhaps TRBD1 (6 bases). This CDR3 region has 14 residues. Germline CDR1 reads ENHRY; CDR2 reads SYGVKD. With 7 bases removed from V and 0 bases from J, the gap between germline ends came to 13 bases. CDR3 DNA sequence: TGTGCCATCACCAGGGGTCCGGGCTCCTACGAGCAGTACTTC. Its translation is CAITRGPGSYEQYF.

This rearrangement joins TRBV24-1 to TRBJ2-2, with TRBD1 matching over 9 bases. V lost 5 bases and J lost 0; bases outside the gene matches: 3. The CDR3 loop spans 16 amino acids. Germline values: CDR1 KGHDR, CDR2 SFDVKD. The CDR3 is CATSGDRGSNTGELFF. For the CDR3, the DNA is TGTGCCACCAGTGGTGACAGGGGGTCGAACACCGGGGAGCTGTTTTTT.

The chain uses TRBV7-2 and TRBJ2-7; D may be TRBD2 (6 bases). V lost 5 bases, J lost 6 bases, and 23 bases lay in between. CDR1 and CDR2 (germline): SGHTA, FQGNSA. This CDR3 spans 16 amino acids. CDR3 region: CASSPTSGTASLEQYF. The CDR3 DNA sequence: TGTGCCAGCAGCCCGACTTCCGGGACTGCATCCCTCGAGCAGTACTTC.

The chain carries TRBV10-1 and TRBJ2-5, with 9 bases lining up with TRBD2. Germline assignment: CDR1 WNHNN and CDR2 SYGVQD (reference sequence). V trimming: 4 bases; J trimming: 5 bases; junction bases outside the gene matches: 8. This CDR3 comprises 15 residues. The CDR3 DNA follows: TGCGCCAGCAGTGGGCGAGCGGGGGGCCGGGAGACCCAGTACTTC. The encoded protein is CASSGRAGGRETQYF.

In this sample, this clone turned up once. The chain links TRBV14 to TRBJ2-3; D may be TRBD2 (5 bases). Trimming removed 0 bases from V and 8 bases from J, with 15 bases in between. Per germline, CDR1 SGHDN and CDR2 FVKESK. The CDR3 loop spans 15 amino acids. This CDR3 reads CASSQDWPRVLTQYF. The CDR3 nucleotides read TGTGCCAGCAGCCAAGATTGGCCGAGGGTCCTTACGCAGTATTTT.